One and the same sample provided the 20 T cell receptor beta chains below, sequenced in a study of patients and donors after allogeneic stem cell transplantation (dated by TCRdb to 2020 to 2021). Library prep was done by RT-PCR. Sequenced on a NextSeq 550. Through fastp at Q25 and MiXCR, TCRdb rebuilt clones from the public reads, retaining in-frame beta chains. Each entry is one CDR3 protein sequence, shown with its most common DNA and genes. Within this sample are about 100,000 distinct CDR3 sequences, with around 33% of them counted one time only. The ten largest account for 27% of the sample. The sequenced sample was blood, either unsorted or a sorted T cell fraction (not recorded which). The receptors come from a human donor who was either an allogeneic HSCT recipient or a stem cell or donor lymphocyte infusion donor (not recorded which). It is not recorded whose cells these are; they may come from a transplant donor.

The chain is built from TRBV9 and TRBJ2-3, with unresolved D. V lost 0 bases and J 5 bases, leaving 10 bases between the germline ends. Germline V gives CDR1 SGDLS, CDR2 YYNGEE. The CDR3 has 14 residues. The CDR3 region is CASSVVPVQDTQYF. CDR3 nucleotide sequence: TGTGCCAGCAGCGTAGTACCTGTTCAAGATACGCAGTATTTT.

This chain joins TRBV7-9 and TRBJ2-7; D is unclear. This CDR3 is 14 amino acids long. The germline gives CDR1 SEHNR, CDR2 FQNEAQ (reference sequence). V shed 1 base and J shed 0 bases, with 7 bases lying between them. DNA of the CDR3: TGTGCCAGCAGCTTAGGGTGGAGCTCCTACGAGCAGTACTTC. Translating gives CASSLGWSSYEQYF.

This clonotype came up a few times. The CDR3 sequence is CASSQVWKEKLFF. CDR3 bases: TGCGCCAGCAGCCAAGTTTGGAAAGAAAAACTGTTTTTT. This chain uses TRBV4-3 with TRBJ1-4; D not certain. Trimming cost V 1 base and J 8 bases, with 8 bases left between them. This CDR3 spans 13 amino acids. Germline V CDR1 and CDR2: LGHNA, YSLEER.

The rearrangement joins TRBV7-2 to TRBJ2-1; 8 bases are shared with TRBD2. Trimming cost V 7 bases and J 1 base; bases outside gene matches: 6. The CDR3 is 15 amino acids. The germline V gene has CDR1 SGHTA and CDR2 FQGNSA. The CDR3 protein is CASNKAGESYNEQFF. The CDR3 bases are TGTGCCAGCAACAAAGCGGGAGAATCCTACAATGAGCAGTTCTTC.

This clonotype has at least ten counts. V is TRBV29-1 and J is TRBJ1-1; maybe TRBD1 (6 bases). This CDR3 spans 12 amino acids. CDR1 and CDR2 (germline): SQVTM, ANQGSEA. V lost 6 bases and J lost 5, with 13 bases in between. Here the CDR3 reads CSVPSGQTEAFF. In DNA form, the CDR3 reads TGCAGCGTCCCTTCCGGACAGACTGAAGCTTTCTTT.

V is TRBV7-2 and J is TRBJ2-5; no clear D gene. Deletions cut 4 bases from V and 4 bases from J, with 16 bases between. Per germline, CDR1 SGHTA and CDR2 FQGNSA. The CDR3 spans 15 residues. CDR3 amino acids: CASSSAKLPLETQYF. CDR3 in DNA: TGTGCCAGCAGCTCCGCGAAACTCCCCTTAGAGACCCAGTACTTC.

The chain has TRBV7-8 and TRBJ1-4; D gene uncertain. The CDR3 spans 15 residues. V was clipped by 0 bases and J by 8 bases, with 13 bases between them. Germline assignment: CDR1 SGHVS and CDR2 FQNEAQ. CDR3 region: CASSLASLGFEKLFF. The CDR3 DNA follows: TGTGCCAGCAGCTTAGCGTCCCTTGGATTCGAAAAACTGTTTTTT.

The rearrangement joins TRBV5-5 to TRBJ2-3; D remains ambiguous. Trimming pared 0 bases from V and 0 bases from J, leaving 11 bases between. The CDR3 contains 16 residues. Germline loops: CDR1 SGHKS, CDR2 YYEKEE (reference sequence). This CDR3 reads CASSLGRLTSTDTQYF. CDR3 in DNA: TGTGCCAGCAGCTTGGGACGCCTAACTAGCACAGATACGCAGTATTTT. The full variable domain, its missing parts supplied by reference TRBV5-5 and TRBJ2-3, is DAGVTQSPTHLIKTRGQQVTLRCSPISGHKSVSWYQQVLGQGPQFIFQYYEKEERGRGNFPDRFSARQFPNYSSELNVNALLLGDSALYLCASSLGRLTSTDTQYFGPGTRLTVL.

This clonotype was observed a handful of times. The chain uses TRBV6-1 and TRBJ1-6; 12 bases match TRBD1. The CDR3 consists of 14 residues. V was pared by 8 bases and J by 9 bases, with 5 bases of the junction left unmatched. Germline V gene sequence: CDR1 MNHNS, CDR2 SASEGT. CDR3 amino acids: CASRRDRGLSPLHF. The CDR3 DNA is TGTGCCAGCCGCCGGGACAGGGGGCTTTCACCCCTCCACTTT.

The CDR3 sequence is CASIGTVNTGELFF. CDR3 DNA sequence: TGTGCCAGCATTGGGACTGTGAACACCGGGGAGCTGTTTTTT. The V gene is TRBV2, the J gene TRBJ2-2, with D possibly matching TRBD2 (6 bases). Trimming took off 7 bases at V and 1 base at J, with 10 bases between the two ends. The CDR3 has 14 residues. From germline, CDR1 is SNHLY and CDR2 FYNNEI.

This clonotype showed up just a few times. The CDR3 DNA reads TGCAGTGCTGGAAGGGATACCTCCTACGAGCAGTACTTC. Translated, it gives CSAGRDTSYEQYF. The V gene is TRBV20-1, the J gene TRBJ2-7; no firm D call. Germline V gene sequence: CDR1 DFQATT, CDR2 SNEGSKA (reference sequence). Between the trimmed V and J ends, which lost 5 bases and 0 bases, there was a span of 11 bases. This CDR3 region has 13 residues.

This clonotype was detected many times. J is TRBJ2-3 and V is TRBV12-3 or TRBV12-4, with TRBD1 as a possible D gene (6 bases). There are 15 residues in the CDR3. Trimming cost V 5 bases and J 0 bases, with 12 bases left between them. The DNA of the CDR3 is TGTGCCAGCAGTGGAGGACAGTCTAGCACAGATACGCAGTATTTT. It yields the protein CASSGGQSSTDTQYF.

V gene TRBV24-1 combines with J gene TRBJ2-1; D gene ambiguous. Germline-derived CDR1 and CDR2 are KGHDR and SFDVKD. The CDR3 spans 12 residues. V was pared by 3 bases and J by 8 bases, with 7 bases between. CDR3 sequence (DNA): TGTGCCACCAGTGATACCGGCTATGAGCAGTTCTTC. The encoded protein is CATSDTGYEQFF.

This clonotype came up a few times. The chain employs TRBV3-1 and TRBJ1-1; D is unresolved. The germline V and J ends were trimmed by 3 bases and 7 bases, with 18 bases remaining between them. The length of the CDR3 is 15 residues. From germline, CDR1 is LGHDT and CDR2 YNNKEL (reference sequence). The CDR3 nucleotides are TGTGCCAGCAGCCAGGAACCCTACAGCGGTCTTGAAGCTTTCTTT. This codes for CASSQEPYSGLEAFF.

This clonotype was seen a few times. J is TRBJ1-2 and V is TRBV15; D unresolved. Germline CDR1 and CDR2: LNHNV and YYDKDF (reference sequence). The CDR3 spans 18 residues. The germline V and J ends were trimmed by 0 bases and 4 bases, with 21 bases remaining between them. The CDR3 region is CATSREVLGKSRTYGYTF. Here the CDR3 DNA reads TGTGCCACCAGCAGAGAGGTTCTGGGCAAATCAAGGACCTATGGCTACACCTTC.

The chain joins TRBV5-1 to TRBJ2-2; TRBD2 might be the D (5 bases). The germline gives CDR1 SGHRS, CDR2 YFSETQ. There are 16 residues in the CDR3. V lost 0 bases to trimming and J lost 0 bases, with 9 bases between them. CDR3 loop: CASSLVPGTNTGELFF. The CDR3 DNA reads TGCGCCAGCAGCTTGGTTCCGGGGACGAACACCGGGGAGCTGTTTTTT.

This clonotype was counted ten times or more. This sequence joins TRBV7-2 and TRBJ1-5; D is undetermined. Looked up from germline, CDR1 is SGHTA and CDR2 is FQGNSA. Trimming pared 5 bases from V and 4 bases from J, leaving 6 bases between. The CDR3 spans 12 residues. The CDR3 DNA sequence: TGTGCCAGCAGCGAAACTAATCAGCCCCAGCATTTT. It codes for CASSETNQPQHF.

This chain uses TRBV7-2 with TRBJ2-3; 10 nucleotides align to TRBD2. This CDR3 contains 14 residues. The J segment lost 4 bases and the V segment lost 5 bases, leaving 3 bases of the junction unmatched. CDR1 is SGHTA, CDR2 FQGNSA, per germline. CDR3 sequence: CASSPGLAPDTQYF. CDR3 sequence (DNA): TGTGCCAGCAGCCCGGGACTAGCGCCAGATACGCAGTATTTT.

There are a few counts of this clonotype. The V gene is TRBV29-1, the J gene TRBJ2-7; D may match TRBD1 or TRBD2 (5 bases each). Germline V gene data show CDR1 as SQVTM and CDR2 as ANQGSEA. The V end was cut by 8 bases, the J end by 5 bases, with 19 bases between. This CDR3 has 13 amino acids. The DNA for the CDR3 is TGCAGCACACGGGGCCCGGGTTTGGACGAGCAGTACTTC. Translating gives CSTRGPGLDEQYF.

This chain uses TRBV12-3 or TRBV12-4 with TRBJ1-4; D possibly corresponds to TRBD1 (5 bases). This CDR3 has 12 residues. V gave up 7 bases and J gave up 7 bases, with 10 bases separating them. The CDR3 reads CASTGTGEKLFF. The CDR3 DNA reads as TGTGCCAGCACCGGGACGGGTGAAAAACTGTTTTTT.